This TCR beta chain was identified in a study of Ad26.COV2.S vaccination and SARS-CoV-2 variants. Documented treatment: roughly 18 received Ad26.COV2.S at low or high dose, single or two shots; several received placebo; per-sample allocation not given. The samples were gathered on day 63 after the first injection of vaccine or placebo. Produced via immunoSEQ multiplex PCR; TCRdb's table is partial and in-frame only. Of some 300,000 clones listed, about 82% are singletons. From germline, CDR1 is SGHNT and CDR2 YYREEE (reference sequence). V shed 0 bases, J shed 5 bases, and the junction held 8 bases outside the gene matches. This CDR3 comprises 15 residues.

This clonotype was obtained from a person aged 18-60 years who received the Ad26.COV2.S COVID-19 vaccine or a placebo. The J gene is TRBJ2-7, the V gene TRBV5-4, with TRBD1 matching over 7 bases. Sequences were derived from peripheral blood, sampled in a trial of Ad26.COV2.S vaccine versus placebo. CDR3 nucleotides: TGTGCCAGCAGCTTGGCCGGGACAGTTGCACACGAGCAGTACTTC. This encodes CASSLAGTVAHEQYF. Looking up the rest from reference TRBV5-4 and TRBJ2-7 gives the full variable domain: ETGVTQSPTHLIKTRGQQVTLRCSSQSGHNTVSWYQQALGQGPQFIFQYYREEENGRGNFPPRFSGLQFPNYSSELNVNALELDDSALYLCASSLAGTVAHEQYFGPGTRLTVT.